This T cell receptor beta chain was documented in a study of blood T cell repertoires in COVID-19. The wider study: Samples taken during acute and convalescent COVID-19 were collected in the United States, Italy and Spain. T cells, B-cell-depleted T cells, or PBMCs provided the cDNA or gDNA that served as material.

As handled by the study authors: Reference gene primers were amplified, and this amplification served to estimate nucleated cell counts. Produced via immunoSEQ multiplex PCR; TCRdb's table is partial and in-frame only. That table gives V, J and clone size, and the DNA gave D and trimming. The profile shows a few hundred thousand clones, 70% to 90% of them singletons. The ends were cut back, 3 bases at V and 0 bases at J, with 12 bases in the middle. The CDR3 length is 16 residues. Germline CDR1 is MNHEY and CDR2 is SMNVEV (reference sequence). The sequencing sample was made of peripheral blood. This TCR derives from a woman under 40 with active or convalescent COVID-19. This rearrangement joins TRBV27 to TRBJ2-1, with a tentative D call TRBD2 (5 bases). This CDR3 is CASSFQRTFSYNEQFF. The CDR3 DNA follows: TGTGCCAGCAGTTTCCAGCGGACTTTCTCCTACAATGAGCAGTTCTTC.